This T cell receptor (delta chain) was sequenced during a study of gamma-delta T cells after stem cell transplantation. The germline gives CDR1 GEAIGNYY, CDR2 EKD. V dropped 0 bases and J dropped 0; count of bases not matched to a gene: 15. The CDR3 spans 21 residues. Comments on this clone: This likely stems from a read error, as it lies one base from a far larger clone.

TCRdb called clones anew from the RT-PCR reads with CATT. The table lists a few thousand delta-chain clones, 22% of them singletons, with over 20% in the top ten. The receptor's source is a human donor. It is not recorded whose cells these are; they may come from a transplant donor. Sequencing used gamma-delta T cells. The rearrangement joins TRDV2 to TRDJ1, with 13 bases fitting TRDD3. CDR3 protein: CACDTLYTGGYEVFYTDKLIF. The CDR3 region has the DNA TGTGCCTGTGACACCTTATACACTGGGGGATACGAAGTGTTTTACACCGATAAACTCATCTTT.